This T cell receptor beta chain was identified in a study of blood T cell repertoires in COVID-19 (dated by TCRdb to the early 2020s). Study-wide context: Collaborator samples came from the United States, Italy and Spain and covered acute and convalescent phases of COVID-19. The prospective study material was composed of cDNA or gDNA derived from T cells, B-cell-depleted T cells, or PBMCs. Samples came from the ongoing ImmuneRACE study (first 160 participants) plus 1,254 subjects from 6 global collaborators. The repertoires were made available in a free public database intended to serve as a resource for research on the immune response to SARS-CoV-2. Subjects who had been exposed to COVID-19, were actively infected with it, or had recovered from it provided the deeply sampled blood TCRbeta repertoires that made up the dataset. A de-identified subject ID, COVID-19 status, age in years and sex were almost always included in the sample metadata. Where available, HLA class I and class II types were taken from metadata supplied by the sample provider and were not determined by assay-based typing.

TCRbeta CDR3 regions were amplified from genomic DNA using the immunoSEQ Assay, a bias-controlled multiplex PCR. The authors processed their data as follows. The number of nucleated cells in each sample was estimated from the amplification of reference gene primers within the assay. To quantify the absolute abundance of each unique TCRbeta CDR3 rearrangement, sequence reads were collapsed and filtered. For each sample, productive Simpson clonality was calculated by taking the square root of Simpson's diversity index across productive rearrangements. This immuneACCESS table, as held by TCRdb, lists in-frame sequences with V and J called but not all clones. Of the missing ones, under half trace to an unresolved V gene in checked studies; the others have no known cause. The DNA gave D and trimming, while V, J and clone size come from that table. A total of some 300,000 clones appear in this sample, about 91% of them only once. The ten largest clonotypes hold over 8% of the sample.

Concerning this clone: Its antigen is currently not known. No quality values exist for individual bases; no much larger clone is one base distant.

Inclusive of the bounding cysteine and phenylalanine, the CDR3 is 17 residues long. Only CDR3 DNA is held: 51 bases, read in frame from base 1. Per the germline V gene, SGHTA is the CDR1 and FQGNSA is the CDR2. V trim: 5 bases; J trim: 5 bases; unmatched bases: 10. Beyond this particular receptor, the publication reports: The amount of clinical and demographic metadata varied by source and participant and was provided uncurated.

Participants in the prospective study were enrolled through a virtual design, were aged about 18 to 90 years, and lived in roughly 25 United States geographic areas. In the prospective study, cohorts were assigned on the basis of participant-reported clinical history obtained from a screening survey and a study questionnaire. Recovered participants in ImmuneRACE Cohort 3 were defined as having two consecutive negative NP/OP PCR tests, clearance from a healthcare professional, or resolution of symptoms. Mobile phlebotomists in the prospective study collected whole blood, serum and a nasopharyngeal or oropharyngeal swab from every participant. Additional blood draws and questionnaires over an approximately 2-month period could optionally be provided by prospective study participants. Before DNA extraction, prospective study blood samples were shipped either frozen or at room temperature.

This clonotype was sampled from a woman in her forties who had recovered from COVID-19. The source material was PBMCs or T cells enriched from blood (not recorded which). This chain is built from TRBV7-2 and TRBJ1-6; 9 bases in between match TRBD1. The DNA sequence is TGTGCCAGCAGCCCACAGGGGGCGCCTGCAAATAATTCACCCCTCCACTTT. This encodes CASSPQGAPANNSPLHF. Outside the CDR3, residues come from the reference TRBV7-2 and TRBJ1-6 proteins, so the full variable domain is: GAGVSQSPSNKVTEKGKDVELRCDPISGHTALYWYRQSLGQGLEFLIYFQGNSAPDKSGLPSDRFSAERTGGSVSTLTIQRTQQEDSAVYLCASSPQGAPANNSPLHFGNGTRLTVT.